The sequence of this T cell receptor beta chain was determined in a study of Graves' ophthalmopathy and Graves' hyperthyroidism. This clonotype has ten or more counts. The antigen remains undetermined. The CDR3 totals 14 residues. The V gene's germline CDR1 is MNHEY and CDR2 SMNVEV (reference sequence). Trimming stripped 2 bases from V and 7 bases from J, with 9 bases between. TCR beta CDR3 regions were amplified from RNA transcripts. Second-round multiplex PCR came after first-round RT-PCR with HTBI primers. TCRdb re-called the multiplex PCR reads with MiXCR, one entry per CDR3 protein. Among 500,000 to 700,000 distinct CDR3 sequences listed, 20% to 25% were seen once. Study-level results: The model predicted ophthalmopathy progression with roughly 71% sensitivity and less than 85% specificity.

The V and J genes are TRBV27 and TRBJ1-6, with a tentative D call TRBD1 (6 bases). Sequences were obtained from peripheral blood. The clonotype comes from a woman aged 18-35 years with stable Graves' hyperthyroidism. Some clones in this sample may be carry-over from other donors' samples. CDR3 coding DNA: TGTGCCAGCAGTTTACGGGGGCTGAATTCACCCCTCCACTTT. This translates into CASSLRGLNSPLHF.